The subject of this entry is one T cell receptor beta chain. Distinct nucleotide sequences in the sample also encode this CDR3. This sample is part of a study of shared T cell receptors in the human thymus. TCRdb's table, derived via immunoSEQ multiplex PCR, lists solely in-frame clones and lacks some. The sample holds 630,000 or so clones; 80% to 90% are singletons and the top ten take 0.0094%. V was clipped by 0 bases and J by 6 bases, with 3 bases between them. The CDR3 length is 11 residues. Germline V gene lookup returns CDR1 MNHEY and CDR2 SVGAGI. Separately, the same data were catalogued under a study of human thymus T cells. That paper states: It was healthy Finnish infants having corrective surgery for congenital heart defects who were the donors. Resected material from corrective heart surgery provided the thymus tissue analysed. Thymic and blood repertoires appeared to show biased V and J gene usage. What related research reported was that thymic repertoires overlapped highly among unrelated individuals.

Sample: thymocytes. The receptor was derived from a boy in the first two years of life with a congenital heart defect. The chain recombines TRBV6-5 with TRBJ2-7; D gene unclear. The CDR3 is CASSYSSEQYF. Written as DNA, the CDR3 is TGTGCCAGCAGTTACTCTAGCGAGCAGTACTTC.